This TCR beta chain stems from a study of T cells in Graves' hyperthyroidism and ophthalmopathy. General study findings and limits: Classification by a 13 V-J model distinguished ophthalmopathy from stable hyperthyroidism. Most thyroid-expanded clonotypes above 0.001 were also found in blood.

With respect to this clonotype: Its matching antigen is unknown.

The germline gives CDR1 MGHRA, CDR2 YSYEKL. V was shortened by 0 bases and J by 4 bases, with 9 bases between the two germline ends. The CDR3 has 14 amino acids. Researchers amplified the TCR beta CDR3 regions from RNA transcripts. The HTBI primer set served for first-round RT-PCR of the TCR CDR3. TCRdb re-called the multiplex PCR reads with MiXCR, one entry per CDR3 protein. The sample yields some 370,000 distinct CDR3 sequences, roughly 13% seen once. Sequencing input: blood. The J gene is TRBJ1-2, the V gene TRBV4-1, with D perhaps TRBD1 (5 bases). This sequence originates from a man in his forties or fifties with Graves' ophthalmopathy. CDR3 sequence reads: CASSQERDSYGYTF. In DNA form, the CDR3 reads TGCGCCAGCAGCCAAGAACGCGACAGCTATGGCTACACCTTC.